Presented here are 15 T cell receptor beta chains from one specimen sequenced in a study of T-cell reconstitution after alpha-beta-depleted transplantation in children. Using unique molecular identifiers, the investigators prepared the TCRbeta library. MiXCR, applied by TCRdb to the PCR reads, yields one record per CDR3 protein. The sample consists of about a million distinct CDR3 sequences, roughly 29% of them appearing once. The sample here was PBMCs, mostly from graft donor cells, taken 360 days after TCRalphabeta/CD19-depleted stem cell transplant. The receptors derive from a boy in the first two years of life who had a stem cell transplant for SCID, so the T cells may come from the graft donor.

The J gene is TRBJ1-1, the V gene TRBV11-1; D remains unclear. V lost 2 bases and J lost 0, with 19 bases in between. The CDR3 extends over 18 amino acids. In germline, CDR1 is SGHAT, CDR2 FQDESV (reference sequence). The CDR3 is CASSLNSARRRMNTEAFF. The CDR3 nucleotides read TGTGCCAGCAGCTTAAACTCCGCTCGACGGAGAATGAACACTGAAGCTTTCTTT.

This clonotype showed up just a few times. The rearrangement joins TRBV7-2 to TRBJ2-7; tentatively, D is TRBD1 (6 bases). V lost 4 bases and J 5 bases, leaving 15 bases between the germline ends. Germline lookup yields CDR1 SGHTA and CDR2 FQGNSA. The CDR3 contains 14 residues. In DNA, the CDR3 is TGTGCCAGCAGCTCGACCGGGACACTGCACGAGCAGTACTTC. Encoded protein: CASSSTGTLHEQYF.

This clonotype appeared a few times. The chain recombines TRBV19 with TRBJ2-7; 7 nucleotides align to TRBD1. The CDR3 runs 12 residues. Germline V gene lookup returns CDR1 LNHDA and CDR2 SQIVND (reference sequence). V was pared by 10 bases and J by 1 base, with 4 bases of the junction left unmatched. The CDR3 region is CATEGQSYEQYF. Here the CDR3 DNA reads TGTGCCACTGAGGGACAGTCCTACGAGCAGTACTTC. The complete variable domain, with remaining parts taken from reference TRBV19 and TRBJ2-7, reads DGGITQSPKYLFRKEGQNVTLSCEQNLNHDAMYWYRQDPGQGLRLIYYSQIVNDFQKGDIAEGYSVSREKKESFPLTVTSAQKNPTAFYLCATEGQSYEQYFGPGTRLTVT.

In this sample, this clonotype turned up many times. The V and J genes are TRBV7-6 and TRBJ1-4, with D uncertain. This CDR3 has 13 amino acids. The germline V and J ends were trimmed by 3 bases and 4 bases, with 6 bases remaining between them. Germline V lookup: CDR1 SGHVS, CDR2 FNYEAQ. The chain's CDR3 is CASSLGFNEKLFF. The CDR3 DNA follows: TGTGCCAGCAGCTTGGGTTTTAATGAAAAACTGTTTTTT.

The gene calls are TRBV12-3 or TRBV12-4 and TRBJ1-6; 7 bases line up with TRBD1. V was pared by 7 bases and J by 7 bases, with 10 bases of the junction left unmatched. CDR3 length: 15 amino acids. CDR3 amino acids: CASTLGGGPNSPLHF. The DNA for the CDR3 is TGTGCCAGCACATTGGGAGGGGGCCCGAATTCACCCCTCCACTTT.

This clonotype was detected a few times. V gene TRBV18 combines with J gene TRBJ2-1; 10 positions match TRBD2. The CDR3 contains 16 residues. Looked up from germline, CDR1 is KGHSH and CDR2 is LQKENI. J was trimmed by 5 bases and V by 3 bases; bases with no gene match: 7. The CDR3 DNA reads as TGTGCCAGCTCACCCTTAGCGGGAGGCTCAAACAATGAGCAGTTCTTC. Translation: CASSPLAGGSNNEQFF.

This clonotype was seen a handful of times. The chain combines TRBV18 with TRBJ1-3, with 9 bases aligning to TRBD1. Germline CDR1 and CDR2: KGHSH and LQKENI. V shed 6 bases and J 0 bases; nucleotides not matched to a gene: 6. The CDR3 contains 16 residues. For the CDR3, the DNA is TGTGCCAGCTCTCTCGGGACAGGGAGCTCTGGAAACACCATATATTTT. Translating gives CASSLGTGSSGNTIYF.

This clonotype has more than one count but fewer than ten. The CDR3 DNA follows: TGTGCCAGCAGCTTGGATCCAGCGGGGGGTGGAGATACGCAGTATTTT. Translating it yields CASSLDPAGGGDTQYF. The rearrangement links TRBV5-5 to TRBJ2-3; 9 bases match TRBD2. The V gene's germline CDR1 is SGHKS and CDR2 YYEKEE (reference sequence). The trim removed 0 bases at V and 5 bases at J, leaving 7 bases unmatched. The CDR3 runs to 16 residues.

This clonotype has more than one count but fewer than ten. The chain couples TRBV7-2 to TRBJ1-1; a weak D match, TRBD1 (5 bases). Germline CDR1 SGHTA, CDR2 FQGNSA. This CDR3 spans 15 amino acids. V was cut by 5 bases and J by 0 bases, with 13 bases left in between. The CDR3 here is CASSPGPAMNTEAFF. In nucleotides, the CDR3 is TGTGCCAGCAGCCCGGGACCCGCGATGAACACTGAAGCTTTCTTT.

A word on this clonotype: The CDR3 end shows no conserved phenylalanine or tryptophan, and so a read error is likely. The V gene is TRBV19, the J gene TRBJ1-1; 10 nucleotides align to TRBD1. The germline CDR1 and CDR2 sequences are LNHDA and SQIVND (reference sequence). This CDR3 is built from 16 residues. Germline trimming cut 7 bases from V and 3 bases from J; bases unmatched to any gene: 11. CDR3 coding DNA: TGTGCCAGTACTAGATTCGGGACAGGGGAGTACACTGAAGCTTTCGTT. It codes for CASTRFGTGEYTEAFV.

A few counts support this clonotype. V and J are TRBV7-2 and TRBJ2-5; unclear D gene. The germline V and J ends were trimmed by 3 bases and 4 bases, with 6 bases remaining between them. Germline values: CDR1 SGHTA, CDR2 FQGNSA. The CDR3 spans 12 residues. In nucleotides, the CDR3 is TGTGCCAGCAGCTTTGTCCTAGAGACCCAGTACTTC. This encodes CASSFVLETQYF.

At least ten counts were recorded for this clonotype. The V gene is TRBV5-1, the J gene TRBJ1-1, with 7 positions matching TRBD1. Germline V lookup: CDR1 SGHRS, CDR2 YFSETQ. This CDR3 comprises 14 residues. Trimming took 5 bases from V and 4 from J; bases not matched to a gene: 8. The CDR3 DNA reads TGCGCCAGCAGTCGTCAGGGGGAAGGCACTGAAGCTTTCTTT. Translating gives CASSRQGEGTEAFF.

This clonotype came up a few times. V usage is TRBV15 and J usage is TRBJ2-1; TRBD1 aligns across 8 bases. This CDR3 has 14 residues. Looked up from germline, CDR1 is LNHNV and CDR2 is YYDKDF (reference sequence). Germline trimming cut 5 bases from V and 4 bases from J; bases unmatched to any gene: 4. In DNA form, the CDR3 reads TGTGCCACCAGCGGTGACAGGGGTTACAATGAGCAGTTCTTC. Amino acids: CATSGDRGYNEQFF.

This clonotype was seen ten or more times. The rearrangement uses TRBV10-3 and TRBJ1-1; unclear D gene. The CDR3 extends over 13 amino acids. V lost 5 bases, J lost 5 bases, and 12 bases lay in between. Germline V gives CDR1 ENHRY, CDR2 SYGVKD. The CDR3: CAISPGGFTEAFF. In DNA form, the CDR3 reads TGTGCCATCAGTCCCGGCGGGTTTACTGAAGCTTTCTTT.

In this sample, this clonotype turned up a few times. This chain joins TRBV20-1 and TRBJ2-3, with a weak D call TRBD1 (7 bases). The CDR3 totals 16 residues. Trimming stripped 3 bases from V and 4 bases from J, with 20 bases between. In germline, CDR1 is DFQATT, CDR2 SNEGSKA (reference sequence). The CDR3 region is CSASKTGPEGADTQYF. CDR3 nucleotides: TGCAGTGCTAGTAAGACAGGGCCGGAGGGGGCAGATACGCAGTATTTT.